Given below is one T cell receptor (beta chain) in context. In the same sample, other DNA sequences code for this CDR3. The data were obtained in a study of blood T cell repertoires in COVID-19. In germline, CDR1 is MNHEY, CDR2 SVGAGI. This CDR3 spans 15 amino acids. J gave up 0 bases and V 6 bases, and 5 bases lay outside the gene matches. All enrollees were about 18 to 89 years old and from about two dozen US areas. Recovered Cohort 3 donors showed two negative PCRs, clearance, or symptom resolution. The data were produced by immunoSEQ multiplex PCR, yet TCRdb's version contains in-frame clones alone and is incomplete. The sample carries 400,000 or so clones, about nine tenths recorded once.

The source of this sequence is a man between 18 and 35 years old who had recovered from COVID-19. Sequencing was carried out using PBMCs or T cells enriched from blood (not recorded which). V is TRBV6-5 and J is TRBJ1-1, with 9 bases identical to TRBD1. CDR3 sequence: CASRPGQGLNTEAFF. The CDR3, as DNA: TGTGCCAGCAGGCCTGGACAGGGGTTGAACACTGAAGCTTTCTTT.